The sequence of this T cell receptor beta chain was determined in a study of blood T cells in healthy people across ages (dated by TCRdb to about 2015). Describing the broader study: In model experiments, template switching captured about one uniquely barcoded TCR beta cDNA molecule for every two T cells. To track age-related changes in TCR beta repertoire diversity, the study relied on deep sequencing normalized with unique cDNA molecular identifiers. Donors were grouped into four age groups: young (average approximately 15 years), middle-aged (about 38), aged (roughly 62) and long-lived (about 82). To avoid experimental bias, donors of different ages were distributed randomly across sequencing lanes. Using the same blood draw, the study looked at two additional independent replicas of 1 million unique cDNA reads for two donors, one aged 18 to 30 and the other aged 80 or older.

Libraries came from 5' RACE. The data were produced on an Illumina HiSeq 2500. A second roughly 7 to 11 cycle PCR used a sample-barcoded 5' primer and a J-beta primer mix. Each TCR beta cDNA molecule received a unique molecular identifier from a template-switch 5' adaptor carrying 12 random nucleotides. At least 3 million CDR3-containing paired-end reads were obtained from each sample. First-strand cDNA was synthesized from all RNA with the Mint cDNA synthesis kit, primed by a TRBC-specific oligonucleotide. Following uracil-DNA glycosylase treatment, a first 18-cycle PCR with universal primers M1SS and BC2_uni_R was performed on all cDNA. Per the source publication's procedure: Normalization of each sample was performed by random selection of 1 million high-quality reads, each carrying a distinct molecular identifier. Instead of being binned into consensus sequences, reads that shared molecular identifiers were thrown out. MiTCR, with a Q25 quality threshold and the strictest error-elimination algorithm, was used for CDR3 identification, clonotype clustering and error correction. Lower-bound total TCR beta diversity was estimated with a nonparametric unseen species model using Euler transformation. TCRdb cleaned the public reads at Q25 with fastp, built clones with MiXCR and kept in-frame beta chains. Rows with a matching CDR3 protein are joined into one entry that keeps the most common DNA and genes. The V and J calls reflect TCRdb's pipeline rather than the authors' work. Here the sample has roughly 1,300,000 distinct CDR3 sequences; approximately 63% occur a single time. Of the sample, about 6.3% falls within the top ten clones.

The study at large found these results: Observed TCR beta diversity correlated strongly with the percentage of naive T cells measured by flow cytometry. Bulk unsorted PBMC profiling prevented conclusive comparison of naive and antigen-experienced compartments. Because the CMV infection status of the donors was unknown, age-related changes in expanded clonotypes may potentially have been confounded. Compared with the aged group, the long-lived group had more naive CD4+ T cells, fewer expanded clones and increased TCR diversity, a pattern suggesting age selection. As age increased, observed TCR beta diversity per million T cells dropped in a roughly linear way, and a significant reduction was already evident by age around 41. Total diversity estimates from one million sequenced T cells were considered lower bounds and underestimates.

As encoded in the germline V gene (reference sequence), CDR1 is MNHEY while CDR2 is SMNVEV. The CDR3, cysteine through phenylalanine, is 15 amino acids long. This entry keeps only the CDR3 DNA: 45 bases, framed from base 1. V is trimmed back by 5 bases and J by 4 bases, and the junction contains 7 bases that no gene match accounts for. Systemically healthy Caucasian individuals from Russia, over 30 in total and aged 6 to 90 years, were included as donors. Ten milliliters of peripheral blood were drawn from each donor into EDTA-treated Vacutainer tubes. Ficoll-Paque density-gradient centrifugation was used to isolate PBMCs, with at least 6.5 million obtained per sample. Trizol reagent was used to extract total RNA from the PBMCs, yielding at least 6 micrograms per sample. For every donor, an aliquot of PBMCs went through flow cytometry to measure the percentages of naive CD45RAhigh/CD27high T cells.

With regard to this clonotype: Its target antigen remains unknown. Base quality data are lacking; no much larger clone is found one base away.

Material: blood. The chain employs TRBV27 and TRBJ1-2; the central 10 bases match TRBD1. This TCR came from a young man in good health. The CDR3 protein: CASSPGTGAGYGYTF. The DNA sequence reads TGTGCCAGCAGTCCCGGGACAGGGGCAGGCTATGGCTACACCTTC.